These T cell receptor beta chains were read from a single sample in a study of blood T cell repertoires in COVID-19. Method: immunoSEQ multiplex PCR; TCRdb's copy keeps in-frame clones and lacks some. This sample has 300,000 to 350,000 clones; roughly nine tenths occur once, and the top ten carry 3.9%. Sequenced: peripheral blood. The receptors shown here come from an older woman with COVID-19, enrolled during active disease. Each CDR3 is given with its conserved first and last residue. The D gene is left open where the match is weak. Size tells how often a clone was seen (once, few, many) or the class of an expanded clone, and some rows leave it out.

clone_size	v_call	d_call	j_call	cdr3_nt	cdr3_aa
few	TRBV20-1	TRBD1	TRBJ2-7	TGCAGTGCTAGTTTTCCGGGACAGGGCTCCTACGAGCAGTACTTC	CSASFPGQGSYEQYF
-	TRBV4-1	TRBD2	TRBJ2-5	TGCGCCAGCAGGTATAAACCGGGACTAGCGGGGGATCAAGAGACCCAGTACTTC	CASRYKPGLAGDQETQYF
once	TRBV5-4	TRBD1	TRBJ2-7	TGTGCCAGCAGCTTAACAGGGGGGACCTACGAGCAGTACTTC	CASSLTGGTYEQYF
-	TRBV7-9	-	TRBJ1-2	TGTGCCAGCAGCTTATCGACAGCAGCTTTCTATGGCTACACCTTC	CASSLSTAAFYGYTF
-	TRBV14	-	TRBJ1-4	TGTGCCAGCAGCCCCCTTGCAGGGCTAGGAAAACTGTTTTTT	CASSPLAGLGKLFF
-	TRBV29-1	-	TRBJ1-1	TGCAGCGTTGTCAGGGTGACCCGGACTGAAGCTTTCTTT	CSVVRVTRTEAFF
-	TRBV5-1	-	TRBJ1-1	TGCGCCAGCAGCTTGGACAGGGTGAGAATGAACACTGAAGCTTTCTTT	CASSLDRVRMNTEAFF
-	TRBV15	TRBD1	TRBJ2-6	TGTGCCACCAGCAGACCCGGGACAGAGAACGTCCTGACTTTC	CATSRPGTENVLTF
few	TRBV27	-	TRBJ1-1	TGTGCCAGCAGGATACCAGGGGCCCGTGAAGCTTTCTTT	CASRIPGAREAFF
-	TRBV18	-	TRBJ1-3	TGTGCCAGCTCACCACAATCTGTCCGGGCGGGAGGAAACACCATATATTTT	CASSPQSVRAGGNTIYF
-	TRBV11-2	-	TRBJ1-2	TGTGCCAGCAGCTCCTCCCCCCGGTTACGCGGCTACACCTTC	CASSSSPRLRGYTF
-	TRBV6-6	-	TRBJ1-2	TGTGCCAGCGCAGTGAGCGGGATCTATGATGGCTACACCTTC	CASAVSGIYDGYTF
-	TRBV30	TRBD2	TRBJ2-3	TGTAAGGCTAGCGGGGGGGCCGCTAGCGTGGGGGATACGCAGTATTTT	CKASGGAASVGDTQYF
-	TRBV18	-	TRBJ2-2	TGTGCCAGCTCGACAGCCTTTACCGGGGAGCTGTTTTTT	CASSTAFTGELFF
-	TRBV4-2	TRBD2	TRBJ2-1	TGTGCCAGCAGCCTAACTAGCGGGGGCCCCGGGTTGGACAATGAGCAGTTCTTC	CASSLTSGGPGLDNEQFF
-	TRBV6-5	TRBD1	TRBJ1-6	TGTGCCAGCAGTTACGGGACAGGGATTAATTCACCCCTCCACTTT	CASSYGTGINSPLHF
-	TRBV9	TRBD2	TRBJ2-1	TGTGCCAGCAGCGCCAGCGGGGGACCCTACAATGAGCAGTTCTTC	CASSASGGPYNEQFF
-	TRBV6-5	TRBD1	TRBJ2-3	TGTGCCAGCAGTCTCTCAAACCAAGGACAGGGTACGCAGTATTTT	CASSLSNQGQGTQYF
-	TRBV6-5	-	TRBJ1-5	TGTGCCAGCAGCCTAAACAGGGCCCTCAATCAGCCCCAGCATTTT	CASSLNRALNQPQHF
-	TRBV7-9	-	TRBJ2-5	TGTGCCAGCAGCTTAGCTCCGGAGACCCAGTACTTC	CASSLAPETQYF
-	TRBV13	-	TRBJ1-2	TGTGCCAGCAGCTTAGGAGGCCAGGGTGGACCCAACTATGGCTACACCTTC	CASSLGGQGGPNYGYTF
-	TRBV11-2	TRBD1	TRBJ2-7	TGTGCCAGCAGCTTAGGGGCCCCGGGACAGGGGGTAGTGGTCTACGAGCAGTACTTC	CASSLGAPGQGVVVYEQYF
-	TRBV6-5	-	TRBJ1-2	TGTGCCACCCAGATTAACTATGGCTACACCTTC	CATQINYGYTF
-	TRBV5-4	TRBD1	TRBJ2-6	TGTGCCAGCAGGAACACAGGGGCTGGGGCCAACGTCCTGACTTTC	CASRNTGAGANVLTF
-	TRBV5-6	TRBD1	TRBJ1-1	TGTGCCAGCAGCTTTCCCGGGACAGGGAACGAAGCTTTCTTT	CASSFPGTGNEAFF
-	TRBV5-1	TRBD2	TRBJ2-1	TGCGCCAGCAGCTTTGGAGCGGGGGGGTTGTACAATGAGCAGTTCTTC	CASSFGAGGLYNEQFF
-	TRBV30	-	TRBJ1-6	TGTGCCTGGGACGGACAATATAATTCACCCCTCCACTTT	CAWDGQYNSPLHF
once	TRBV18	TRBD1	TRBJ1-4	TGTGCCAGCTCACCTGAACAGGGGAGGACTAATGAAAAACTGTTTTTT	CASSPEQGRTNEKLFF
-	TRBV7-9	-	TRBJ2-1	TGTGCCAGCAGCTTAGCCGGGGTGGGTTTTTTCTACAATGAGCAGTTCTTC	CASSLAGVGFFYNEQFF
-	TRBV9	TRBD1	TRBJ1-3	TGTGCCAGCAGCGCTTTACAGGGGGCGATATCTGGAAACACCATATATTTT	CASSALQGAISGNTIYF
-	TRBV20-1	-	TRBJ1-2	TGCAGTGCTAGTTTACAGGGTTACGGCTACACCTTC	CSASLQGYGYTF
-	TRBV7-2	-	TRBJ1-1	TGTGCCAGCAGCTTAGCCCGGAACACTGAAGCTTTCTTT	CASSLARNTEAFF